A single sample is the source of the 2 T cell receptor beta chains below, sequenced in a study of response to subunit inactivated influenza vaccine. TCRdb re-called the RT-PCR reads with MiXCR, one entry per CDR3 protein. The sample carries fewer than 350,000 distinct CDR3 sequences, 21% recorded once. This material consisted of PBMCs from blood, taken approximately 20 months after vaccination. The receptors were sampled from a man aged 45 to 70 who received an inactivated influenza vaccine.

This clonotype showed up many times. The CDR3 DNA reads as TGCGCCAGCAGCGAAGGACACGACTATGGCTACACCTTC. Amino acid sequence: CASSEGHDYGYTF. The genes are TRBV5-1 and TRBJ1-2; tentatively, D is TRBD1 (5 bases). The germline V gene has CDR1 SGHRS and CDR2 YFSETQ. The ends were cut back, 4 bases at V and 3 bases at J, with 10 bases in the middle. The CDR3 consists of 13 residues.

The CDR3 protein is CASSLWARGDTQYF. The CDR3 DNA follows: TGTGCCAGCAGCTTATGGGCCAGGGGTGATACGCAGTATTTT. This chain uses TRBV7-9 with TRBJ2-3; D may be TRBD1 (6 bases). The V end was cut by 2 bases, the J end by 6 bases, with 12 bases between. This CDR3 spans 14 amino acids. Germline CDR1 is SEHNR and CDR2 is FQNEAQ (reference sequence).